Presented here are 19 T cell receptor beta chains from one specimen sequenced in a study of blood T cells in healthy people across ages. It was with a sample-barcoded 5' primer and a J-beta primer mix that a second PCR of roughly 7 to 12 cycles was run. TCRdb independently ran MiXCR on the 5' RACE reads; one entry per CDR3 protein. The table lists roughly 720,000 distinct CDR3 sequences, roughly 50% of them singletons. Sequenced: blood. The receptors were gathered from a man aged 80 or over in good health.

The rearrangement joins TRBV10-3 to TRBJ1-2; D gene uncertain. Germline CDR1 and CDR2: ENHRY and SYGVKD. The CDR3 totals 12 residues. The V and J ends lost 0 bases and 5 bases respectively, with 4 bases between them. The CDR3 sequence is CAISESQYGYTF. The CDR3 nucleotides read TGTGCCATCAGTGAGTCTCAGTATGGCTACACCTTC.

The chain links TRBV29-1 to TRBJ1-1; TRBD1 is a possible D gene (6 bases). The CDR3 extends over 12 amino acids. Germline V gives CDR1 SQVTM, CDR2 ANQGSEA. With 6 bases removed from V and 2 bases from J, the gap between germline ends came to 10 bases. The CDR3: CSVDRRNTEAFF. DNA of the CDR3: TGCAGCGTAGACAGGAGAAACACTGAAGCTTTCTTT.

The chain recombines TRBV24-1 with TRBJ2-6; D may correspond to TRBD1 or TRBD2 (5 bases each). The V and J ends lost 3 bases and 0 bases respectively, with 14 bases between them. Germline-derived CDR1 and CDR2 are KGHDR and SFDVKD. The CDR3 is made up of 18 amino acids. The CDR3 loop is CATSDPQGPNSGANVLTF. In nucleotides, the CDR3 is TGTGCCACCAGTGATCCGCAGGGACCGAACTCTGGGGCCAACGTCCTGACTTTC.

The rearrangement links TRBV4-1 to TRBJ1-4; no clear D gene. The CDR3 length is 17 residues. CDR1 and CDR2 from the germline V gene are MGHRA and YSYEKL. V dropped 1 base and J dropped 8 bases, with 20 bases sitting between them. The CDR3 DNA reads as TGCGCCAGCAGCCAAGTATTTTCGGCCCCCTCTCGAGAAAAACTGTTTTTT. Translation gives CASSQVFSAPSREKLFF.

This chain connects TRBV24-1 to TRBJ2-2, with D perhaps TRBD2 (6 bases). There are 15 residues in the CDR3. The V end lost 5 bases, the J end lost 4 bases, and 13 bases lay between the germline ends. Germline V gene data show CDR1 as KGHDR and CDR2 as SFDVKD. The CDR3 DNA follows: TGTGCCACCAGTGGGAACCGGGACTTCACCGGGGAGCTGTTTTTT. Residues: CATSGNRDFTGELFF.

This rearrangement joins TRBV5-1 to TRBJ2-1; D is unresolved. This CDR3 spans 15 amino acids. From germline, CDR1 is SGHRS and CDR2 YFSETQ. The V end was cut by 1 base, the J end by 3 bases, with 11 bases between. The CDR3 reads CASSLSSQVYNEQFF. In DNA, the CDR3 is TGCGCCAGCAGCTTGTCATCGCAGGTCTACAATGAGCAGTTCTTC. Drawing the rest from reference TRBV5-1 and TRBJ2-1, the complete variable domain is KAGVTQTPRYLIKTRGQQVTLSCSPISGHRSVSWYQQTPGQGLQFLFEYFSETQRNKGNFPGRFSGRQFSNSRSEMNVSTLELGDSALYLCASSLSSQVYNEQFFGPGTRLTVL.

The CDR3 region has the DNA TGTGCCAGCAGCCCCTCCGAGGACACCTACTATGGCTACACCTTC. Translated, it gives CASSPSEDTYYGYTF. V gene TRBV6-5 combines with J gene TRBJ1-2; a weak D match, TRBD1 (5 bases). The germline V gene encodes CDR1 MNHEY and CDR2 SVGAGI. The CDR3 covers 15 residues. V was cut by 6 bases and J by 3 bases, with 17 bases left in between.

Concerning this clonotype: A much larger clone differs by one base, so this may be a read error. This chain connects TRBV3-1 to TRBJ2-5, with D unclear. The CDR3 extends over 11 amino acids. The V gene's germline CDR1 is LGHDT and CDR2 YNNKEL (reference sequence). V was trimmed by 1 base and J by 11 bases, leaving 8 bases between them. The CDR3 DNA reads as TGTGCCAGCAGCCAAGCCGGCAAGCAGTACTTC. Amino acids: CASSQAGKQYF.

The chain employs TRBV4-2 and TRBJ2-5, with D possibly matching TRBD2 (7 bases). Per germline, CDR1 LGHNA and CDR2 YNFKEQ. CDR3 length: 15 amino acids. The germline V and J ends were trimmed by 0 bases and 11 bases, with 19 bases remaining between them. The CDR3 DNA sequence: TGTGCCAGCAGCCAAGATAGGGGCGGGGGCAATGAGCAGTACTTC. Protein sequence: CASSQDRGGGNEQYF.

In regard to this clonotype: A much larger clone differs by one base, so this may be a read error. The chain couples TRBV29-1 to TRBJ2-4; the match to TRBD2 covers 9 bases. Gene TRBJ2-7 matches the end of the DNA better, so the J call may be wrong. This CDR3 has 13 residues. The V gene's germline CDR1 is SQVTM and CDR2 ANQGSEA. DNA for the CDR3: TGCGGCGTTGAAGCGGGGGGCGCGAACGAGCAGTACTTC. It yields the protein CGVEAGGANEQYF.

The V call is TRBV12-3 or TRBV12-4, the J call TRBJ2-3; D may be TRBD1 (5 bases). V lost 6 bases to trimming and J lost 14 bases, with 24 bases between them. CDR3 length: 14 amino acids. CDR3 residues: CASSRQGVYRDAYF. For the CDR3, the DNA is TGTGCCAGCAGCCGACAAGGGGTGTACAGAGACGCGTATTTT.

This clonotype has just a few counts. The chain joins TRBV20-1 to TRBJ2-6, with TRBD1 matching over 7 bases. Losses at the gene ends were 3 bases for V and 4 bases for J; bases not matched to a gene: 6. The CDR3 spans 15 residues. The germline CDR1 and CDR2 sequences are DFQATT and SNEGSKA (reference sequence). CDR3 in amino acids: CSASHRGTGANVLTF. The CDR3, as DNA: TGCAGTGCTAGCCACAGGGGAACCGGGGCCAACGTCCTGACTTTC.

The rearrangement links TRBV10-3 to TRBJ2-5, with 9 bases identical to TRBD2. The end of the DNA fits TRBJ2-7 better, so the J call may be wrong. The CDR3 spans 13 residues. The germline CDR1 and CDR2 sequences are ENHRY and SYGVKD. The CDR3 is CAISLAGTYEQYF. The CDR3 DNA sequence: TGTGCCATCAGCCTAGCGGGAACCTACGAGCAGTACTTC.

The table lists this clonotype with a few counts. The V and J genes are TRBV5-1 and TRBJ2-7; 11 bases align to TRBD2. There are 15 residues in the CDR3. Germline V gene data show CDR1 as SGHRS and CDR2 as YFSETQ. With V trimmed by 3 bases and J by 0 bases, 2 bases remained unmatched. The CDR3 coding sequence is TGCGCCAGCAGCTGGGGACTAGCGGTCTCCTACGAGCAGTACTTC. Protein sequence: CASSWGLAVSYEQYF.

This clonotype was observed a few times. CDR3 nucleotide sequence: TGCGCCAGCAGCTTCTCCTGGGGGTCAATTAAATCCTACAATGAGCAGTTCTTC. Its translation: CASSFSWGSIKSYNEQFF. This chain links TRBV5-1 with TRBJ2-1, with D possibly being TRBD1 or TRBD2 (5 bases each). The germline V gene encodes CDR1 SGHRS and CDR2 YFSETQ. The CDR3 contains 18 residues. Deletions cut 2 bases from V and 1 base from J, with 19 bases between.

The chain joins TRBV2 to TRBJ2-3, with TRBD2 matching over 13 bases. This CDR3 is built from 16 residues. Germline CDR1 SNHLY, CDR2 FYNNEI. J lost 14 bases, V lost 5 bases, and 16 bases had no gene match. As DNA, the CDR3 is TGTGCCAGCAGTCGGACTAGCGGGAGTCGGAACAGATACGCGTATTTT. Its translation: CASSRTSGSRNRYAYF.

This clonotype was detected only a few times. V and J are TRBV6-5 and TRBJ1-4; perhaps TRBD1 as D (5 bases). V lost 6 bases to trimming and J lost 5 bases, with 7 bases between them. CDR1 is MNHEY and CDR2 is SVGAGI in the germline V gene. The CDR3 consists of 12 residues. The CDR3 sequence: CASSQGNEKLFF. The DNA of the CDR3 is TGTGCCAGCAGCCAGGGAAATGAAAAACTGTTTTTT.

The chain is built from TRBV28 and TRBJ2-7, with TRBD2 matching 12 bases. Germline loops: CDR1 MDHEN, CDR2 SYDVKM. Germline trimming cut 7 bases from V and 7 bases from J; bases unmatched to any gene: 11. The CDR3 sequence is 15 residues long. The DNA for the CDR3 is TGTGCCAGCATTTCGCTAGCGGGAGGGCCGTATGAGCAGTACTTC. Residues: CASISLAGGPYEQYF.

The V and J genes are TRBV28 and TRBJ2-1; D possibly corresponds to TRBD1 (6 bases). Trimming removed 6 bases from V and 4 bases from J, with 19 bases in between. Germline V gene data show CDR1 as MDHEN and CDR2 as SYDVKM. The CDR3 covers 16 residues. As DNA, the CDR3 is TGTGCCAGCAGGCCCAATACAGGGTCCATGTACAATGAGCAGTTCTTC. It is translated as CASRPNTGSMYNEQFF.